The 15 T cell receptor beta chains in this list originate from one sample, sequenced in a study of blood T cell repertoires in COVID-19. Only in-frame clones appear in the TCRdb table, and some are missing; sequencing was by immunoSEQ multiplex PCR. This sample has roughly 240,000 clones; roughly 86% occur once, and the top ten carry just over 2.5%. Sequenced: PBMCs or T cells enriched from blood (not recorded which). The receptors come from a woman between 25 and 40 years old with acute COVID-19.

The CDR3 is CASSKGAGGGDYGYTF. For the CDR3, the DNA is TGTGCCAGCAGCAAAGGTGCGGGAGGGGGCGACTATGGCTACACCTTC. The genes are TRBV21-1 and TRBJ1-2. TRBV21-1 is a documented pseudogene. The CDR3 is 16 residues long.

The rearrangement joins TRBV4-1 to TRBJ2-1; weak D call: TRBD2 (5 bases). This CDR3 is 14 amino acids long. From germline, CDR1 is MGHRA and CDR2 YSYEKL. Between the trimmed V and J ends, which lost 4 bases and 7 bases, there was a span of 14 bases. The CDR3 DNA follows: TGCGCCAGCAGCCCCATGGAGGCAGTTAATGAGCAGTTCTTC. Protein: CASSPMEAVNEQFF.

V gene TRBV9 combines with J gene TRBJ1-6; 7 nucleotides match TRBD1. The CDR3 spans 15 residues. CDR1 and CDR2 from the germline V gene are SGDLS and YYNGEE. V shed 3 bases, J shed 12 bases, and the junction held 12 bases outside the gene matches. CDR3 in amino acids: CASSGGTEPAKPLHF. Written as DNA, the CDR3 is TGTGCCAGCAGCGGTGGGACAGAGCCGGCCAAACCCCTCCACTTT.

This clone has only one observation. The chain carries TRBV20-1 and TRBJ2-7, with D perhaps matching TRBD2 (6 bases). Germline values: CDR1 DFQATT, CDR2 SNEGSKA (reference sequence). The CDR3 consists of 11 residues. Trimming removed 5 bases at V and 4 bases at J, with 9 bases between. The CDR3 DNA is TGCAGTGCTGTGACTAGTTACGAGCAGTACTTC. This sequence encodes CSAVTSYEQYF.

CDR3 sequence (DNA): TGTGCCAGCAGTGAAGGGACAGGGTGGTCCTACAATGAGCAGTTCTTC. Amino acids: CASSEGTGWSYNEQFF. The chain employs TRBV2 and TRBJ2-1, with 8 bases identical to TRBD1. Germline V gene sequence: CDR1 SNHLY, CDR2 FYNNEI. Unmatched junction bases numbered 3, after V lost 1 base and J lost 1 base. This CDR3 contains 16 residues.

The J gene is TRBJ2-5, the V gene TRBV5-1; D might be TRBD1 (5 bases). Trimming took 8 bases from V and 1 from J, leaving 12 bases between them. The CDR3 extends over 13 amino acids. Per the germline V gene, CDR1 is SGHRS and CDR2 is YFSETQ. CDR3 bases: TGCGCCAGTGCGTTGGGGCTCCAAGAGACCCAGTACTTC. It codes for CASALGLQETQYF.

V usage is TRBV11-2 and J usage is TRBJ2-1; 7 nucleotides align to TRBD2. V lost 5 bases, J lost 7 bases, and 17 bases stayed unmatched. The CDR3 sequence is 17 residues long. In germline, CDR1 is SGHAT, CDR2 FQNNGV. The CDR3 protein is CASSPDGPVYGRNEQFF. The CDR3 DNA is TGTGCCAGCAGCCCCGATGGACCGGTGTACGGGAGGAATGAGCAGTTCTTC.

In DNA, the CDR3 is TGCAGTGCTATTGAGGGGGCCAGGGGGGAGACCCAGTACTTC. It specifies CSAIEGARGETQYF. The chain combines TRBV20-1 with TRBJ2-5, with 7 bases matching TRBD1. With 4 bases clipped from V and 5 bases from J, the junction kept 10 bases outside the gene matches. Per germline, CDR1 DFQATT and CDR2 SNEGSKA (reference sequence). The CDR3 consists of 14 residues.

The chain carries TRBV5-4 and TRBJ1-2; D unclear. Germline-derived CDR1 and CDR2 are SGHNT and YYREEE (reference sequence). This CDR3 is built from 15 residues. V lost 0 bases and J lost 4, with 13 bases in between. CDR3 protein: CASSLASGATYGYTF. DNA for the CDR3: TGTGCCAGCAGCTTGGCCTCGGGAGCCACCTATGGCTACACCTTC.

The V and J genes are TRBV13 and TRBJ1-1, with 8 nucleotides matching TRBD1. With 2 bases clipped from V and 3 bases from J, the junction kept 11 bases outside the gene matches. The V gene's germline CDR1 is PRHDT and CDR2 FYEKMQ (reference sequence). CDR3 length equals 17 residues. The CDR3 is CASSLNIRTGRDTEAFF. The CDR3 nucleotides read TGTGCCAGCAGCTTAAACATAAGGACAGGGAGGGACACTGAAGCTTTCTTT. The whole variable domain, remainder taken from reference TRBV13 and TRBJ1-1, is AAGVIQSPRHLIKEKRETATLKCYPIPRHDTVYWYQQGPGQDPQFLISFYEKMQSDKGSIPDRFSAQQFSDYHSELNMSSLELGDSALYFCASSLNIRTGRDTEAFFGQGTRLTVV.

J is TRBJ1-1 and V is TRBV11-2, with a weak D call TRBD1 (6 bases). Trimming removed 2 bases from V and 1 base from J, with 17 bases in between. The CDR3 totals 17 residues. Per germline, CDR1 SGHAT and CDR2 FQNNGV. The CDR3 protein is CASSLPTVRGRNTEAFF. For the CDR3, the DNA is TGTGCCAGCAGCTTACCGACAGTAAGGGGGAGGAACACTGAAGCTTTCTTT.

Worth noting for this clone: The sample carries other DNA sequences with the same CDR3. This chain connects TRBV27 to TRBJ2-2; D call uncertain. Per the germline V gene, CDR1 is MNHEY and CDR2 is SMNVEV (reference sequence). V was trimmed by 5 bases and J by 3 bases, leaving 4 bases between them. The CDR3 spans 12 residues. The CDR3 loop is CASSPDTGELFF. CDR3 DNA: TGTGCCAGCAGTCCAGACACCGGGGAGCTGTTTTTT.

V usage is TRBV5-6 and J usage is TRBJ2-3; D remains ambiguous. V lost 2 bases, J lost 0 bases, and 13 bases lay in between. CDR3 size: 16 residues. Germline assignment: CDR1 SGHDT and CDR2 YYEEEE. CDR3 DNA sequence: TGTGCCAGCAGCTTCCGTCTAGGCCTGAGCACAGATACGCAGTATTTT. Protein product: CASSFRLGLSTDTQYF.

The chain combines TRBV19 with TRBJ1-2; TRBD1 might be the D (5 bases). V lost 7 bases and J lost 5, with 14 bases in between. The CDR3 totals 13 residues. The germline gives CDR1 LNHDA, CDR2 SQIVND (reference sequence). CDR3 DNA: TGTGCCAGTATAAACCGGGAGGGGTATGGCTACACCTTC. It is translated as CASINREGYGYTF.

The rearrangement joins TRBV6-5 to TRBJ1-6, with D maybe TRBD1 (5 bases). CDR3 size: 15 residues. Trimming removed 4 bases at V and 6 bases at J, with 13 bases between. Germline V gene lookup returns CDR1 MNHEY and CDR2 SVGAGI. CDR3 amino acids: CASSSGDGVNSPLHF. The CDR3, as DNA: TGTGCCAGCAGTTCGGGGGATGGTGTTAATTCACCCCTCCACTTT.